These T cell receptor beta chains were read from a single sample in a study of blood T cell repertoires in COVID-19. The table came from immunoSEQ multiplex PCR; TCRdb's copy has only in-frame clones and leaves some out. The sample has roughly 380,000 clones; about 91% are singletons. Sample: peripheral blood. These receptors were taken from a woman in her forties with COVID-19, enrolled during active disease. Both conserved end residues are part of each CDR3. D genes are given only for firm matches. Where a row states a size, it is once, few, many or the class of an expanded clone; other rows omit it.

>TRBJ1-3|TRBV28|.|TRBD1
TGTGCCAGCAGTCGTCACTTCACTACAGGGGTTTCTGGAAACACCATATATTTT
CASSRHFTTGVSGNTIYF
>TRBJ2-7|TRBV9|once|.
TGTGCCAGCAGCGTATGGTCGGAGGGTAGCTCCTACGAGCAGTACTTC
CASSVWSEGSSYEQYF
>TRBJ1-5|TRBV6-5|few|.
TGTGCCAGCAGCCTACAGCCCTGGGGCAATCAGCCCCAGCATTTT
CASSLQPWGNQPQHF
>TRBJ2-3|TRBV7-3|.|.
TGTGCCAGCAGCCCGATGGTCCGGGATACGCAGTATTTT
CASSPMVRDTQYF
>TRBJ1-6|TRBV9|few|.
TGTGCCAGCACCAAAGGCCTTGCAGGGAATAATTCACCCCTCCACTTT
CASTKGLAGNNSPLHF
>TRBJ1-1|TRBV20-1|once|.
TGCAGTTCACATGGAGGGACTGAAGCTTTCTTT
CSSHGGTEAFF
>TRBJ2-4|TRBV18|once|TRBD1
TGTGCCAGCTCACTTCGGACAGGTATAGCCAAAAACATTCAGTACTTC
CASSLRTGIAKNIQYF
>TRBJ2-1|TRBV6-5|.|.
TGTGCCAGCAGCCGGCGACTAGTTGATGAGCAGTTCTTC
CASSRRLVDEQFF
>TRBJ2-7|TRBV14|.|.
TGTGCCAGCAGCCAAGAAGGTTGGCGGGCTGCCTACGAGCAGTACTTC
CASSQEGWRAAYEQYF
>TRBJ2-3|TRBV6-5|.|.
TGTGCCAGCATCCGAGAAGCAGGGGCAGATACGCAGTATTTT
CASIREAGADTQYF
>TRBJ1-6|TRBV28|few|.
TGTGCCAGCAGGCCCCAGGGCGGTCGTTCACCCCTCCACTTT
CASRPQGGRSPLHF
>TRBJ1-1|TRBV5-8|.|.
TGTGCCAGCAGCTTGCTTATCGGAGGAGAAGCTTTCTTT
CASSLLIGGEAFF
>TRBJ1-1|TRBV7-9|.|.
TGTGCCAGCAGCTTAGAAGTACTCGGGGACACTGAAGCTTTCTTT
CASSLEVLGDTEAFF
>TRBJ2-1|TRBV7-3|.|TRBD1
TGTGCCAGCAGCTTAACTACAGGGGTAGGCAATGAGCAGTTCTTC
CASSLTTGVGNEQFF
>TRBJ1-6|TRBV7-2|few|.
TGTGCCAGCAGCTTATGGGCAGAATTATCTCTCCTCCACTTT
CASSLWAELSLLHF
>TRBJ2-3|TRBV4-2|few|TRBD2
TGTGCCAGCAGCCAAGATGGGACTAGCGGGGGAGATACGCAGTATTTT
CASSQDGTSGGDTQYF